This TCR beta chain was recovered during a study of T cell responses to AZD1222 COVID-19 vaccine. Study-wide results and caveats: Baseline seropositives among AZD1222 recipients totaled only 5 to 7.

This table comes from immunoSEQ multiplex PCR, and its TCRdb copy is limited to in-frame clones, with some not included. The sample consists of about 270,000 clones, almost 95% of them appearing once. The CDR3 loop spans 16 amino acids. Comment on this clone: Its antigen is currently unknown.

The sample was peripheral blood, taken 28 days after the second AZD1222 dose. The chain joins TRBV12-1 to TRBJ1-5; the table names TRBD1, a call not compared with the DNA. TRBV12-1 constitutes a pseudogene. This clonotype was sampled from an adult who received the AZD1222 COVID-19 vaccine. DNA of the CDR3: TGTGCCAGCAGGACCCCGGGACAGGGGAGCAATCAGCCCCAGCATTTT. It yields the protein CASRTPGQGSNQPQHF.